This TCR beta chain was captured in a study of PD-1 blockade in mismatch repair-deficient tumors. Across the study: Enrolled about 2012-2016, patients had progressing, pretreated mismatch repair-deficient cancers of over nine types. Findings and caveats of the study: Rapid post-treatment expansion, then contraction, generally preceding radiologic response, marked tumor-resident clones.

A note on this clone: The target antigen is unknown.

V was shortened by 6 bases and J by 2 bases, with 8 bases between the two germline ends. The CDR3 length is 13 residues. Germline V gene sequence: CDR1 SNHLY, CDR2 FYNNEI. TCRdb's table, derived via immunoSEQ multiplex PCR, lists solely in-frame clones and lacks some. The table shows around 23,000 clones, with 75% to 85% occurring only once. Mismatch repair deficiency was confirmed in all patients, by PCR or immunohistochemistry. TCRs were sequenced from a few patients responding to pembrolizumab. The source was peripheral blood, collected 12 weeks after starting pembrolizumab. This TCR derives from an adult with mismatch repair-deficient cancer. The chain is built from TRBV2 and TRBJ2-1; D possibly uses TRBD1 or TRBD2 (5 bases each). The CDR3 nucleotides are TGTGCCAGCAGCCGGGGCACCTACAATGAGCAGTTCTTC. Amino acid sequence: CASSRGTYNEQFF.